This TCR beta chain was sequenced in a study of T cell responses to AZD1222 COVID-19 vaccine (dated by TCRdb to the early 2020s). About the study as a whole: TCR sequencing covered 233 trial participants: approximately 200 given two doses of AZD1222 and 26 given two doses of MenACWY control vaccine. Trial participants were enrolled by age into subgroups of 18-55, 56-69 and 70-plus years, and about 150, 27 and 61 TCR-sequenced participants, respectively, were included in these subgroups. Points the paper makes about the study in general: The 56-69-year group was small, and its depth increase did not reach significance, likely because of low power. Epitopes outside the regions mutated in the B.1.351 and B.1.1.7 variants were reportedly recognized by nearly half of the unique spike-specific TCRs. Most participants were white British and females outnumbered males, and the authors suggested that clonal diversity may have been underestimated. Because no day 14 peak-response samples were available, the repertoires could be characterized only after the peak T cell response. Spike-specific TCR breadth and depth rose significantly after two AZD1222 doses compared with day 0 and with MenACWY recipients. Only 5 to 7 AZD1222 recipients were SARS-CoV-2 seropositive at baseline, limiting conclusions about previously exposed vaccinees. The vaccine-associated CD4 TCRs covered the entire spike protein, and the dominant responses fell in regions 160-218 and 743-854.

As concerns this clone: What this receptor recognizes is not known. Within one base of it there is no much larger clone, and no base qualities were kept. This sample includes further DNA sequences coding for the same CDR3.

The CDR3 regions of human TCRbeta chains were subjected to immunosequencing. Concerning the study's data processing: Repertoire TCRs were matched against a reference library of SARS-CoV-2-specific TCRs generated with the MIRA antigen-specificity platform. Breadth was defined as the fraction of unique TCRs that were SARS-CoV-2-associated, and depth was defined as the fraction of total T cells that were SARS-CoV-2-associated. Using the MIRA data, each spike-specific TCR was assigned both to the spike region to which the TCR was reactive and to a CD4 or CD8 class. Log10-transformed breadth and depth values were compared by one-way ANOVA with Sidak's multiple comparisons tests. Not all clones reach the TCRdb copy of this immuneACCESS table, which keeps in-frame sequences only. Checked studies attribute under half of the gap to unresolved V genes and leave the rest unexplained. The V and J calls and clone size were taken over from that table, and D and trimming were inferred from the DNA. The sample includes 130,000 or so clones, with about 93% observed a single time. Clones ranked in the top ten supply roughly 3.9% of the sample.

From cysteine to phenylalanine, the CDR3 is 17 amino acids long. The read is trimmed to its CDR3 DNA, 51 bases read in frame from base 1. CDR1 and CDR2, looked up from the germline V gene, are SGHVS and FNYEAQ. V was cut back by 5 bases and J by 6 bases, leaving a gap of 26 bases between them. This specimen's time point label, interpreted: about 28 days (+/-7) after the second vaccine dose. Because spike-specific TCR depth and breadth did not differ between the two schedules, AZD1222 recipients who got a second dose at roughly 4 weeks were pooled with those who got a second dose at roughly 12 weeks. Vaccinee samples came from UK trials COV001 and COV002, including a single-blind randomized controlled phase 2/3 trial of AZD1222 (ChAdOx1 nCoV-19) in healthy adults. Trial participant PBMC samples were collected at day 0 and day 28 after the second dose for TCRbeta chain sequencing.

The material was peripheral blood, obtained 28 days after the second AZD1222 dose. The TCR originated in an adult who received the AZD1222 COVID-19 vaccine. Rearrangement joined TRBV7-6 to TRBJ2-7; the D call is possibly TRBD1 or TRBD2, each sharing 5 bases. The nucleotide sequence reads as follows: TGTGCCAGCAGCCTAGGGGCCAGTGGTAGCGCGCTGAGCGAGCAGTACTTC. It translates as CASSLGASGSALSEQYF.